Listed below are T cell receptor beta chains from one sample, sequenced in a study of brain T cells in children with intractable seizures. Here immunoSEQ multiplex PCR was the method, and the copy in TCRdb shows in-frame clones only, minus some. The table has 300,000 to 400,000 clones, nearly 95% seen once. The specimen was peripheral blood, collected 4 to 6 months after surgery. The receptors were sampled from a boy less than two years old with tuberous sclerosis and intractable seizures. The CDR3 runs from the conserved cysteine through the conserved F or W. Each record gives: clone size, J gene, D gene, V gene, CDR3 DNA, CDR3 protein. The D gene is left open where the match is weak. Clone size, where shown, is once, few, many, or a class for clones that have expanded.

-	TRBJ1-2	-	TRBV25-1	TGTGCCAGCAGTGAGCGTAGGACGGTCGGTGGCTACACCTTC	CASSERRTVGGYTF
-	TRBJ1-1	-	TRBV5-1	TGCGCCAGCAGCTTGGCTGGGGGAAGTGCTGAAGCTTTCTTT	CASSLAGGSAEAFF
-	TRBJ1-1	-	TRBV2	TGTGCCAGCAGTTCCTCAGGGAACACTGAAGCTTTCTTT	CASSSSGNTEAFF
-	TRBJ2-1	-	TRBV12-5	TGTGCTAGTGCCCTTTGGAATGAGCAGTTCTTC	CASALWNEQFF
once	TRBJ1-3	-	TRBV7-9	TGTGCCAGCAGCTTAGGAAACTCTGGAAACACCATATATTTT	CASSLGNSGNTIYF
-	TRBJ1-1	TRBD1	TRBV2	TGTGCCAGCAGTAGGGGGACAGTCATGAACACTGAAGCTTTCTTT	CASSRGTVMNTEAFF
-	TRBJ2-1	TRBD2	TRBV15	TGTGCCACCAGCAGAGCGAGCGGGGGGTATCAGGCCAATGAGCAGTTCTTC	CATSRASGGYQANEQFF
-	TRBJ2-7	TRBD2	TRBV19	TGTGCCAGTAGTATTGGGAGCGGGGACTCGGGGAACGAGCAGTACTTC	CASSIGSGDSGNEQYF
once	TRBJ2-7	-	TRBV7-2	TGTGCCAGCAGCCTCGGTGCCGGAGGCTCCTACGAGCAGTACTTC	CASSLGAGGSYEQYF
-	TRBJ1-3	-	TRBV19	TGTGCCAGTAGTAATTACATGGACCTCCCTGGAAACACCATATATTTT	CASSNYMDLPGNTIYF
-	TRBJ2-5	-	TRBV4-1	TGCGCCAGCAGCCAACTTACAGAAGAGACCCAGTACTTC	CASSQLTEETQYF
-	TRBJ1-1	-	TRBV2	TGTGCCAGTTGGGGGACGGTGAACACTGAAGCTTTCTTT	CASWGTVNTEAFF
-	TRBJ1-6	-	TRBV19	TGTGCCAGTAGTAAAAAGACAGGCTTCCCTTATAATTCACCCCTCCACTTT	CASSKKTGFPYNSPLHF
-	TRBJ2-7	TRBD1	TRBV27	TGTGCCAGCAGTGAACAGGGGGATTGGGGTTACGAGCAGTACTTC	CASSEQGDWGYEQYF
-	TRBJ2-7	-	TRBV24-1	TGTGCCACCAGTGATAAAGGTGGACACGAGCAGTACTTC	CATSDKGGHEQYF
-	TRBJ1-1	TRBD1	TRBV11-2	TGTGCCAGCAGCTTAGGGGACAGAGAGAACACTGAAGCTTTCTTT	CASSLGDRENTEAFF
-	TRBJ2-7	TRBD1	TRBV19	TGTGCCAGTAGTTCCGCCGGGACAGGGATTTACGAGCAGTACTTC	CASSSAGTGIYEQYF
-	TRBJ1-2	-	TRBV7-3	TGTGCCAGCAGCCCAGGGTCGGGTACTTATGGCTACACCTTC	CASSPGSGTYGYTF
once	TRBJ2-1	TRBD2	TRBV6-5	TGTGCCAGCAGTTTTAGCGGGCGCTCCTACAATGAGCAGTTCTTC	CASSFSGRSYNEQFF
-	TRBJ2-7	-	TRBV24-1	TGTGCCACCAGTGATTTGGTTGGGATTCACTACGAGCAGTACTTC	CATSDLVGIHYEQYF
-	TRBJ2-7	TRBD1	TRBV19	TGTGCCAGTAGTGTAGGACAGGGCGCCTACGAGCAGTACTTC	CASSVGQGAYEQYF
-	TRBJ2-7	-	TRBV27	TGTGCCAGCAGTTTAAGTGGGGTGGGACTGAGGTGGGAGCAGTACTTC	CASSLSGVGLRWEQYF
-	TRBJ2-1	TRBD2	TRBV4-1	TGCGCCAGCAGCCCGGCTTCGACTAGCGGGAGGGCCAATGAGCAGTTCTTC	CASSPASTSGRANEQFF
-	TRBJ2-5	TRBD2	TRBV7-9	TGTGCCAGCAGCCGTAGCGGGGCGCAAGAGACCCAGTACTTC	CASSRSGAQETQYF
-	TRBJ1-3	-	TRBV5-8	TGTGCCAGCAGCATTGGCGGGGGGACTGGAAACACCATATATTTT	CASSIGGGTGNTIYF
once	TRBJ2-1	-	TRBV20-1	TGCAGTGCTGACGCAAATGAGCAGTTCTTC	CSADANEQFF
-	TRBJ2-2	-	TRBV7-9	TGTGCCAGCAGCTGGGGAACAGGGTGGGCCGGGGAGCTGTTTTTT	CASSWGTGWAGELFF
-	TRBJ1-6	-	TRBV13	TGTGCCAGCAGCTCTAATAGGGGGCCCCTCCACTTT	CASSSNRGPLHF
-	TRBJ2-5	-	TRBV6-5	TGTGCCAGCAGTTACTCGGCCTTGGGGACCCAGTACTTC	CASSYSALGTQYF
-	TRBJ2-7	-	TRBV19	TGTGCCAGTAGTCAGGGACCCAGCTACGAGCAGTACTTC	CASSQGPSYEQYF
-	TRBJ1-1	-	TRBV5-4	TGTGCCAGCAGCTTGGTTGGAGGGACCACTGAAGCTTTCTTT	CASSLVGGTTEAFF
-	TRBJ2-1	-	TRBV27	TGTGCCAGCAGTTTTAGGTCACCCATGTACAATGAGCAGTTCTTC	CASSFRSPMYNEQFF
-	TRBJ2-7	TRBD2	TRBV9	TGTGCCAGCAGCGTAGGACCTGGCGGGAGCTACGAGCAGTACTTC	CASSVGPGGSYEQYF
-	TRBJ2-7	TRBD2	TRBV7-2	TGTGCCAGCAGCTCACGCACGGGCTTTAGCGGGAGGACCTACGAGCAGTACTTC	CASSSRTGFSGRTYEQYF
many	TRBJ1-5	-	TRBV2	TGTGCCAGCAACCAGTTATATCAGCCCCAGCATTTT	CASNQLYQPQHF
once	TRBJ2-1	-	TRBV7-6	TGTGCCAGCAGCTCGACTGAGAGCGAAAGCTCCTACAATGAGCAGTTCTTC	CASSSTESESSYNEQFF
-	TRBJ2-2	-	TRBV9	TGTGCCAGCAGCCCTTATCCCGGGGCAAACACCGGGGAGCTGTTTTTT	CASSPYPGANTGELFF
once	TRBJ1-1	-	TRBV30	TGTGCCTGGAGTGTACAGGGCCCCACTGAAGCTTTCTTT	CAWSVQGPTEAFF
-	TRBJ2-1	-	TRBV27	TGTGCCAGTAGTGCAATTGGGGGCCTTAACAATGAGCAGTTCTTC	CASSAIGGLNNEQFF